This TCR beta chain was sequenced in a study of T cell responses to AZD1222 COVID-19 vaccine. Study findings and constraints: Spike-specific TCR depth and breadth grew after two AZD1222 doses. The donors showed a predominance of white British ancestry and of females, with possible underestimation of clonal diversity.

Measured with immunoSEQ multiplex PCR; TCRdb has only the in-frame clones, and not every one. The sample lists roughly 200,000 clones; 80% to 90% were seen once. Trimming stripped 5 bases from V and 0 bases from J, with 8 bases between. The CDR3 consists of 13 residues. CDR1 and CDR2 (germline): SGHAT, FQNNGV. About this clone itself: Its matching antigen is unknown.

The source material was peripheral blood, sampled on day 0 of AZD1222 vaccination. The clonotype comes from an adult in good health. The chain joins TRBV11-2 to TRBJ2-7; D may be TRBD1 (6 bases). This CDR3 reads CASSQGGSYEQYF. The CDR3 nucleotides are TGTGCCAGCAGCCAAGGGGGCTCCTACGAGCAGTACTTC.